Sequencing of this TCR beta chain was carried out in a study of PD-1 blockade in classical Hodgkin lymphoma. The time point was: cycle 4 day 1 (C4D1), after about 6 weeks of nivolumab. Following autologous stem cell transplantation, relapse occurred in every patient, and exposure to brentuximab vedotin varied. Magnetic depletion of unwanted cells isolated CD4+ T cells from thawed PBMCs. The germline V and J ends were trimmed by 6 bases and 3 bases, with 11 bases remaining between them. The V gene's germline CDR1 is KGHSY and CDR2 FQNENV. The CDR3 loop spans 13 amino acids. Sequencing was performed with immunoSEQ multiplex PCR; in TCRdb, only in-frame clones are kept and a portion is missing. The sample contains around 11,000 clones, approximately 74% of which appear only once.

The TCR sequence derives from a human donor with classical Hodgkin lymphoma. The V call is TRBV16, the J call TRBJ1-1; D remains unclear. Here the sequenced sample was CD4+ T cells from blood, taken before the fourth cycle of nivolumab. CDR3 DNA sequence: TGTGCCAGCAGGGAAGACCAGTACACTGAAGCTTTCTTT. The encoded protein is CASREDQYTEAFF.